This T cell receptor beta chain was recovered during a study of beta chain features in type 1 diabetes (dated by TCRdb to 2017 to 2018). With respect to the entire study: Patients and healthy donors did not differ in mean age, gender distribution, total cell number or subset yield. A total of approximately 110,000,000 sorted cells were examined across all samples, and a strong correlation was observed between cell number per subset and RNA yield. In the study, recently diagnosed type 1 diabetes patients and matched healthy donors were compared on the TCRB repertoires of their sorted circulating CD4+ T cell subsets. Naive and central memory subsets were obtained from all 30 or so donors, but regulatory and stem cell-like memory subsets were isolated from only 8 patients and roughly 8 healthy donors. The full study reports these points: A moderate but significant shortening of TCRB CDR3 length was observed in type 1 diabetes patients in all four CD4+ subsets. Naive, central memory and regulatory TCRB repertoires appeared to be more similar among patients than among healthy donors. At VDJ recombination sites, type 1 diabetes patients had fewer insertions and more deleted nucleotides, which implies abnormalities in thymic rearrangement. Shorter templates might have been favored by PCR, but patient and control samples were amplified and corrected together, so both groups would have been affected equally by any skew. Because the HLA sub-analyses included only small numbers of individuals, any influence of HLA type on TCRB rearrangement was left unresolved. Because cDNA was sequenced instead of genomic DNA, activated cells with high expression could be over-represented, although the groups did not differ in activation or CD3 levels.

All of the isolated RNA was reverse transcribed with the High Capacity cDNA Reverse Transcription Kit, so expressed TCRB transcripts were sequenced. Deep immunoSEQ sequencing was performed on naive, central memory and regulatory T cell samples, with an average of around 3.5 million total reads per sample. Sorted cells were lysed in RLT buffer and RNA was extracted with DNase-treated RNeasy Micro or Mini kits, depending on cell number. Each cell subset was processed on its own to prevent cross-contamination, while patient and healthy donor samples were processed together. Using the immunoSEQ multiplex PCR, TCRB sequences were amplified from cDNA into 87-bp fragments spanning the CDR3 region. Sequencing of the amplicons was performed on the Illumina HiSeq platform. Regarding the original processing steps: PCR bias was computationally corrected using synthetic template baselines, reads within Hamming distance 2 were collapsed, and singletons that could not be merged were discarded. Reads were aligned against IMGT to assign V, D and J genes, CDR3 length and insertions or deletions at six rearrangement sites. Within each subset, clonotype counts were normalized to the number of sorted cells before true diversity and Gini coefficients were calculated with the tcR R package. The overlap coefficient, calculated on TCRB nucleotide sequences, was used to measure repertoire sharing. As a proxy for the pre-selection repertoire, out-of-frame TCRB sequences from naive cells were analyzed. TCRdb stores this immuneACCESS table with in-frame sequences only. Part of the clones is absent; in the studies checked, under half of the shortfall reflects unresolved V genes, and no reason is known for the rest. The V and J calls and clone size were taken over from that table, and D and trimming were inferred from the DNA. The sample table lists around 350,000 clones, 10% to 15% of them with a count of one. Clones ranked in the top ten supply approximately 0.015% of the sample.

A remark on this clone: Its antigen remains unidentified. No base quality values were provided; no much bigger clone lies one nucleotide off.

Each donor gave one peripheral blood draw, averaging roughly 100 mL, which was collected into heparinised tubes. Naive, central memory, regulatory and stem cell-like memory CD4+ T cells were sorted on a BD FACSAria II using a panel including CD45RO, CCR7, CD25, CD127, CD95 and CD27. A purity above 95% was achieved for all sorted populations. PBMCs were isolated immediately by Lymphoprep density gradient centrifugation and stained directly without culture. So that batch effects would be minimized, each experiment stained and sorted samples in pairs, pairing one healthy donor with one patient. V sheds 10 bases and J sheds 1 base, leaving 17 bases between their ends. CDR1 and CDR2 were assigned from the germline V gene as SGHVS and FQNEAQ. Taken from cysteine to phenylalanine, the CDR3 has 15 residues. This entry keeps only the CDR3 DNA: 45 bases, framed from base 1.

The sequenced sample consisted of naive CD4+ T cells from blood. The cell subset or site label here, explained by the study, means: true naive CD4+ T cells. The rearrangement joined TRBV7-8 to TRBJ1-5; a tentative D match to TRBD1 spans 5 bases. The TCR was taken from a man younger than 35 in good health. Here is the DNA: TGTGCCATCGGAGTTAGGGGCTCGAGCAATCAGCCCCAGCATTTT. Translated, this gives CAIGVRGSSNQPQHF.